This T cell receptor (beta chain) comes out of a study of T cell repertoires in aging, cancer and after chemotherapy. For the study at large: Pre- and post-chemotherapy samples were paired from glioblastoma patients treated with temozolomide-based therapy. Study-wide points: Across the chemotherapy interval, each cancer cohort showed higher median generation probability, suggesting thymic rebound. In cancer patients, declining TCR diversity with age involved lost richness and lost evenness. Age-matched healthy donors had significantly more diverse, less clonal blood TCR repertoires than untreated cancer patients.

The template was genomic DNA from peripheral blood, not RNA. TRB rearrangements spanning V, D and J were amplified using mixed TRB-A/B primers. Via MiXCR, TCRdb re-called the multiplex PCR reads, giving one row per CDR3 protein. This table has 1,500 to 2,000 distinct CDR3 sequences, around 18% appearing once. J lost 2 bases, V lost 9 bases, and 10 bases had no gene match. Germline assignment: CDR1 SGHKS and CDR2 YYEKEE (reference sequence). The CDR3 spans 15 residues. By sample share, this clonotype is medium-sized (0.01 to 0.1%). The target antigen is unknown. This TCR came from a human donor with a solid tumor. The V and J genes are TRBV5-5 and TRBJ2-3; 9 nucleotides match TRBD1. The sequenced sample consisted of blood. This CDR3 reads CATKWTGAYTDTQYF. In DNA, the CDR3 is TGTGCCACCAAGTGGACAGGGGCCTACACAGATACGCAGTATTTT.